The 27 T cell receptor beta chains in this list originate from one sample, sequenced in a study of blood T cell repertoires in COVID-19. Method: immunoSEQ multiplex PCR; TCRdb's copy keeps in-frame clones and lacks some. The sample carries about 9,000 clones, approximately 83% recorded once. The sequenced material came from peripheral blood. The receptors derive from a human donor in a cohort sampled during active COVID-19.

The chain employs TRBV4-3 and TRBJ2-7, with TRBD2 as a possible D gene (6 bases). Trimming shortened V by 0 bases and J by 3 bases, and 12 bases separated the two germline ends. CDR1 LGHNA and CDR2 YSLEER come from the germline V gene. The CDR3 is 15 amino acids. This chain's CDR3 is CASSQDLGSVYEQYF. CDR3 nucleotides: TGCGCCAGCAGCCAAGATCTCGGGAGTGTCTACGAGCAGTACTTC.

In nucleotides, the CDR3 is TGTGCCAGCAGCCTAACTAGCGGGGCATACAATGAGCAGTTCTTC. It is translated as CASSLTSGAYNEQFF. This chain joins TRBV9 and TRBJ2-1; 10 bases line up with TRBD2. This CDR3 is 15 amino acids long. CDR1 is SGDLS, CDR2 YYNGEE, per germline. The V and J ends lost 4 bases and 4 bases, in that order; junction bases with no gene match: 5.

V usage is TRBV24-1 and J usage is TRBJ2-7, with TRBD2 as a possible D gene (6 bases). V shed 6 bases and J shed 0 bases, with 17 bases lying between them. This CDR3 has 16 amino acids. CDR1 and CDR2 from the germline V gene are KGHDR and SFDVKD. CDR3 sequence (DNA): TGTGCCACCAGTCCGGGGACTCCCTTCCGCTCCTACGAGCAGTACTTC. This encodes CATSPGTPFRSYEQYF.

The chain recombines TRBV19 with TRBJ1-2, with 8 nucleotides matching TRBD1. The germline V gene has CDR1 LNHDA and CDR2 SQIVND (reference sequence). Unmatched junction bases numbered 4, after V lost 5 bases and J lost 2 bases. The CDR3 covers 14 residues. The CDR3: CASSAQGANYGYTF. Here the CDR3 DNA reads TGTGCCAGTAGTGCCCAGGGGGCGAACTATGGCTACACCTTC.

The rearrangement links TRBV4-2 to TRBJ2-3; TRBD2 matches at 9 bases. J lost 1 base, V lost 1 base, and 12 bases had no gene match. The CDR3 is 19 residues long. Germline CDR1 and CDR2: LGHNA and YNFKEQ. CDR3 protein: CASSQGPAGGSRGTDTQYF. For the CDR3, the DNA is TGTGCCAGCAGCCAAGGACCCGCGGGAGGGTCCCGTGGCACAGATACGCAGTATTTT.

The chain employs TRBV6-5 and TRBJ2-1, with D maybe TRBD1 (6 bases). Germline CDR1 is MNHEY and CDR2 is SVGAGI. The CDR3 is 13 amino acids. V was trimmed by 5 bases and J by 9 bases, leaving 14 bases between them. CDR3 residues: CASSLVVGAEQFF. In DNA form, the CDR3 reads TGTGCCAGCAGTCTAGTCGTGGGGGCTGAGCAGTTCTTC.

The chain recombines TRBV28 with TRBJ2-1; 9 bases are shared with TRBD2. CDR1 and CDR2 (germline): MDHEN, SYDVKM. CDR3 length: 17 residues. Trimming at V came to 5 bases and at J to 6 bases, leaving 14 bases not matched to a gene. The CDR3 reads CASSTPGVAGVRNEQFF. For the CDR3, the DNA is TGTGCCAGCAGTACCCCCGGAGTAGCGGGAGTGCGCAATGAGCAGTTCTTC.

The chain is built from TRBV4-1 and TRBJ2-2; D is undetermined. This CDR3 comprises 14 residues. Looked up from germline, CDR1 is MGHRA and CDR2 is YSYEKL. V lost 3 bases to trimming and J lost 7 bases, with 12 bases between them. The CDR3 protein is CASSHNPVLGELFF. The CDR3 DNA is TGCGCCAGCAGCCATAATCCTGTCCTCGGGGAGCTGTTTTTT.

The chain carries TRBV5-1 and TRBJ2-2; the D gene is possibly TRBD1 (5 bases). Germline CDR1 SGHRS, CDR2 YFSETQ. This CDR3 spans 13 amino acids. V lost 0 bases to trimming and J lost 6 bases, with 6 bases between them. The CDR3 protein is CASSLVGAGELFF. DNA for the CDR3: TGCGCCAGCAGCTTGGTAGGGGCCGGGGAGCTGTTTTTT.

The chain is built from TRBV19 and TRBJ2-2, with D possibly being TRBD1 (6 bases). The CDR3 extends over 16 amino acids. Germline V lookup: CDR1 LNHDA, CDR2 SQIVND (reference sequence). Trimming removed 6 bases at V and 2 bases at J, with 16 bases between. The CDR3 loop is CASRRQGPTNTGELFF. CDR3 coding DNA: TGTGCCAGTAGACGTCAGGGGCCTACTAACACCGGGGAGCTGTTTTTT.

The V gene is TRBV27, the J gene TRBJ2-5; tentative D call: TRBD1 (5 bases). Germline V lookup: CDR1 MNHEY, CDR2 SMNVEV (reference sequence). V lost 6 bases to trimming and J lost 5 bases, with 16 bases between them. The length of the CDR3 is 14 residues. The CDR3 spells CASSPRQGRETQYF. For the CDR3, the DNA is TGTGCCAGCAGCCCGAGGCAGGGCCGGGAGACCCAGTACTTC.

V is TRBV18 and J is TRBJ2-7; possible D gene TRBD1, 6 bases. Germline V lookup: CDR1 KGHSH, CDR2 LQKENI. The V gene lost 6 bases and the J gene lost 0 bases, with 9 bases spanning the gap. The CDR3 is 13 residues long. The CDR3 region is CASSMDSSYEQYF. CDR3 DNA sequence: TGTGCCAGCTCGATGGACAGCTCCTACGAGCAGTACTTC.

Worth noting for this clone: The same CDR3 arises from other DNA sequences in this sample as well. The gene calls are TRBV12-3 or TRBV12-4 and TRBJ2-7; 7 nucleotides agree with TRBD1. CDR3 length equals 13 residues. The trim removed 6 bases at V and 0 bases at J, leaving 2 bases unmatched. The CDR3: CASSRDSSYEQYF. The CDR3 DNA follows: TGTGCCAGCAGCCGGGACAGCTCCTACGAGCAGTACTTC.

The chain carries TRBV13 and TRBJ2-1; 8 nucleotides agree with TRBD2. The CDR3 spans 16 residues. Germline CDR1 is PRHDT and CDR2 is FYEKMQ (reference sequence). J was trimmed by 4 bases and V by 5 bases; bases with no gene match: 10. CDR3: CASSRIAGKLYNEQFF. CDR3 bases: TGTGCCAGCAGCAGAATAGCGGGAAAACTTTACAATGAGCAGTTCTTC.

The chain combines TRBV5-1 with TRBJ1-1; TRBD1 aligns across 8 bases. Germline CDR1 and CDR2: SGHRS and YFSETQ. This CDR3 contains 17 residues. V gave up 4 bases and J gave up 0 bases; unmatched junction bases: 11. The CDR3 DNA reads TGCGCCAGCAGCCCCCAAGGGACAGGCGATCTGAACACTGAAGCTTTCTTT. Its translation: CASSPQGTGDLNTEAFF.

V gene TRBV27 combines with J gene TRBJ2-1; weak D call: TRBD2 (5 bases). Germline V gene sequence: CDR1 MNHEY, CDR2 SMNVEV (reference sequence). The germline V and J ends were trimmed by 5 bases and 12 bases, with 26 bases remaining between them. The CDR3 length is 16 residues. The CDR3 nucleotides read TGTGCCAGCAGTCCAGCGACTACCACGCTACTCCTTCTGCAGTTCTTC. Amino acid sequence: CASSPATTTLLLLQFF.

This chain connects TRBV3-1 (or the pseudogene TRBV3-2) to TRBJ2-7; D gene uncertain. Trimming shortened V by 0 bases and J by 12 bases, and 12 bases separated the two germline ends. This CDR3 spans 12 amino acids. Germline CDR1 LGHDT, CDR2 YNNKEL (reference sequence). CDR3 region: CASSQDPVSLYF. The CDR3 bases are TGTGCCAGCAGCCAAGACCCCGTGAGTCTGTACTTC.

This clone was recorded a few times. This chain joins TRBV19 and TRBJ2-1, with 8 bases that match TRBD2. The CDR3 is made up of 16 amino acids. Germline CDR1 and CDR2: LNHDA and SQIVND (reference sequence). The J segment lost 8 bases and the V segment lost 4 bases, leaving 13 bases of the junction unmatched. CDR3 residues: CASSKIGAGDRDEQFF. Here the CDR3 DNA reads TGTGCCAGTAGTAAGATAGGAGCGGGAGATCGGGATGAGCAGTTCTTC.

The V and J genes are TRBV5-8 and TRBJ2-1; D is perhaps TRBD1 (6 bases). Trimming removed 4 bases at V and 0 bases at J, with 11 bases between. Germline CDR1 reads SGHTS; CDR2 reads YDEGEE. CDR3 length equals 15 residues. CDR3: CASSIGQSSYNEQFF. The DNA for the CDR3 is TGTGCCAGCAGCATAGGACAGAGCTCCTACAATGAGCAGTTCTTC.

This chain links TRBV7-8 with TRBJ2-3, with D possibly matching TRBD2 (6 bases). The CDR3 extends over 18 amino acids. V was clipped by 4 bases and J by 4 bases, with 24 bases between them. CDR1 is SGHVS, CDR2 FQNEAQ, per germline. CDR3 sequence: CASSSDPTRDWPSDTQYF. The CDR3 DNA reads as TGTGCCAGCAGCTCCGACCCGACCCGGGACTGGCCCTCAGATACGCAGTATTTT. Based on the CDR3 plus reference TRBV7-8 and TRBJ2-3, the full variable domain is GAGVSQSPRYKVAKRGQDVALRCDPISGHVSLFWYQQALGQGPEFLTYFQNEAQLDKSGLPSDRFFAERPEGSVSTLKIQRTQQEDSAVYLCASSSDPTRDWPSDTQYFGPGTRLTVL.

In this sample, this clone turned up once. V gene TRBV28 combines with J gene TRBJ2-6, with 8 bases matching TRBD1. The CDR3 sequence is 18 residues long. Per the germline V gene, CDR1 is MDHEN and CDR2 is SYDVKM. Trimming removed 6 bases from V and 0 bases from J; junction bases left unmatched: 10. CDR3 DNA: TGTGCCAGCAGCCTCGGACAGGGCCGACGCTCTGGGGCCAACGTCCTGACTTTC. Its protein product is CASSLGQGRRSGANVLTF.

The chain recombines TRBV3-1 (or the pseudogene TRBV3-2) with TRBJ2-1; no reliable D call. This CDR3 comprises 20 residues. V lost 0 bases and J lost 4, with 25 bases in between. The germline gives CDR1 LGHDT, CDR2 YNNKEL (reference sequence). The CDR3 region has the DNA TGTGCCAGCAGCCAAGATTTTGGCCCGTCTTTTGTGCGGAGATACAATGAGCAGTTCTTC. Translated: CASSQDFGPSFVRRYNEQFF.

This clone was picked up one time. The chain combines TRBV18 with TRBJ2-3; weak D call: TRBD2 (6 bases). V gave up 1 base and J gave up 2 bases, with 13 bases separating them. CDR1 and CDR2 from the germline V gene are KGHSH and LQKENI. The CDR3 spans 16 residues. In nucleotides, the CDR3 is TGTGCCAGCTCACCACTGGCGGGATACCCCACAGATACGCAGTATTTT. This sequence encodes CASSPLAGYPTDTQYF.

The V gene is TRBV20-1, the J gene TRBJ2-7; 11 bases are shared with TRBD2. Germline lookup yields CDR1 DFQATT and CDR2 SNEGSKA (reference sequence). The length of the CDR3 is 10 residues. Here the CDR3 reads CRLAGYEQYF. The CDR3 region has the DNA TGCCGACTAGCGGGGTACGAGCAGTACTTC.

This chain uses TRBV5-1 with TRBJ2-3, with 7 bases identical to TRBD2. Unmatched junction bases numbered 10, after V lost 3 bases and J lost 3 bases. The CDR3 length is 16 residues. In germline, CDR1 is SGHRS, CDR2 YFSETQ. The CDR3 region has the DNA TGCGCCAGCAGCTGGGGGACTATCGGTAGTACAGATACGCAGTATTTT. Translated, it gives CASSWGTIGSTDTQYF.

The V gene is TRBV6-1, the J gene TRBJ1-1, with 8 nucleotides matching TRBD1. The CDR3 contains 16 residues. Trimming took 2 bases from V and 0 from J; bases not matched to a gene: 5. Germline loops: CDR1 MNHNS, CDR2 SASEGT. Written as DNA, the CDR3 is TGTGCCAGCAGTGAAACAGACAGGGGCATGAACACTGAAGCTTTCTTT. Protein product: CASSETDRGMNTEAFF.

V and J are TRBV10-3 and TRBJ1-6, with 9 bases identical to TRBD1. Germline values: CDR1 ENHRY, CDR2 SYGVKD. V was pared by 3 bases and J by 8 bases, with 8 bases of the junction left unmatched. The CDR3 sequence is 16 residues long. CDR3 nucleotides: TGTGCCATCAGTGACCCGGGGACAGGGATTTATTCACCCCTCCACTTT. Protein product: CAISDPGTGIYSPLHF.